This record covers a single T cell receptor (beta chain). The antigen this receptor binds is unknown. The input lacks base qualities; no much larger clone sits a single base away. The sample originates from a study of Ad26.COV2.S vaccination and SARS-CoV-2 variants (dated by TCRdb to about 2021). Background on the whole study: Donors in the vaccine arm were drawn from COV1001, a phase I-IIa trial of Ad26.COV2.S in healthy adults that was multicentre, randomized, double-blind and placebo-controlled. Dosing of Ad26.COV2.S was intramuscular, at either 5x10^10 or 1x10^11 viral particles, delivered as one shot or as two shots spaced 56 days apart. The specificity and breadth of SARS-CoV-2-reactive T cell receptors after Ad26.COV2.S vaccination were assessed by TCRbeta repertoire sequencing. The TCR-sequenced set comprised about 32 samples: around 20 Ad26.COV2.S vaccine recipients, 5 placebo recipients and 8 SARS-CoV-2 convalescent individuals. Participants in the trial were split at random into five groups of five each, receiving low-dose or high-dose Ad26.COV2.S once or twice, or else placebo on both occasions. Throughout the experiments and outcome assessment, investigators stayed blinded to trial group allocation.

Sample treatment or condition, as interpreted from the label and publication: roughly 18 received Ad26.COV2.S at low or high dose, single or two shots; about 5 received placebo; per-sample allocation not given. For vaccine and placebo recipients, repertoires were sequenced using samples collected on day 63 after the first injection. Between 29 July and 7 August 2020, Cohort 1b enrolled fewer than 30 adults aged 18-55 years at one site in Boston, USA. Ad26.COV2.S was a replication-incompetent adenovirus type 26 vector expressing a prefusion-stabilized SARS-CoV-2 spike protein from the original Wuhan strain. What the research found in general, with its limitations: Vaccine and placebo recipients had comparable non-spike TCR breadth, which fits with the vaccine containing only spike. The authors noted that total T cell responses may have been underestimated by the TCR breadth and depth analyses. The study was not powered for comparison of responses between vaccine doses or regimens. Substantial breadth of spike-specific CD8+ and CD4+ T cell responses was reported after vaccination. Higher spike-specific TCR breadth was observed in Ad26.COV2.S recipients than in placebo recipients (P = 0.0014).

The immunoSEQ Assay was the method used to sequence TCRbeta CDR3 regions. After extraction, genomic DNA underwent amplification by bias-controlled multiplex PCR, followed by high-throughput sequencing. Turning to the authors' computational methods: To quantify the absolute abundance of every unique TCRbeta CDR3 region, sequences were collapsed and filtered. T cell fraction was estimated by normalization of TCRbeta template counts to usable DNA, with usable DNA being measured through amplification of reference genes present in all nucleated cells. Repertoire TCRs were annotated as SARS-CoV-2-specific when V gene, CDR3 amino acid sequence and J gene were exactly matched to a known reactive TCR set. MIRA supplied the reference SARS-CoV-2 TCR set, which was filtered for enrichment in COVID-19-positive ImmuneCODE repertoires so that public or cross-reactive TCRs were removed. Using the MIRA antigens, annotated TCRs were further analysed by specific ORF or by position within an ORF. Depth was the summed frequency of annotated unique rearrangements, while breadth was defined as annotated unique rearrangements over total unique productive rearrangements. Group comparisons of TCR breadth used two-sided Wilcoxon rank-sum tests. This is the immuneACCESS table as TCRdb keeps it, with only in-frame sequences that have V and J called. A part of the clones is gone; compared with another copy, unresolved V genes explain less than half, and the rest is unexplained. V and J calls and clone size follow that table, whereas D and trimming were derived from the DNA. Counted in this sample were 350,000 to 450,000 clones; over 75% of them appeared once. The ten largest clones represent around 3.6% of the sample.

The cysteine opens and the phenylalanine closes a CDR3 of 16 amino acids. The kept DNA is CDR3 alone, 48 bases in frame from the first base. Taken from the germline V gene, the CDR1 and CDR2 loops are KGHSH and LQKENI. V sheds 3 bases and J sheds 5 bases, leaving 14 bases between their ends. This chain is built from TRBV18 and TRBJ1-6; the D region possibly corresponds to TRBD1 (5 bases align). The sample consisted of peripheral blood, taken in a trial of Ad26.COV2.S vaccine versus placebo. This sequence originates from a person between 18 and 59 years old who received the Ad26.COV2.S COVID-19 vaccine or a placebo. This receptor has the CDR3 CASSPPGVRNNSPLHF. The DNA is TGTGCCAGCTCACCGCCGGGGGTGCGAAATAATTCACCCCTCCACTTT.